These T cell receptor beta chains were read from a single sample in a study of blood T cell repertoires in COVID-19. Only in-frame clones appear in the TCRdb table, and some are missing; sequencing was by immunoSEQ multiplex PCR. Of 80,000 or so clones in the sample, around 80% were seen once. Sequences were obtained from peripheral blood. These receptor sequences come from a man between 60 and 75 years old with acute or convalescent COVID-19. Each CDR3 is given with its conserved first and last residue. Fields, in order: J gene, CDR3 length, V gene, clone size, D gene, CDR3 DNA, CDR3 protein. The D gene is left open where the match is weak. The size of a clone is reported for some rows only, either as once, few or many, or as a class for expanded clones.

TRBJ2-7 14 TRBV7-2 once TRBD1 TGTGCCAGCAGCTTAGGGACAGGGGGCGGAGAGCAGTACTTC CASSLGTGGGEQYF
TRBJ2-1 13 TRBV12-3/TRBV12-4 . . TGTGCCAGCAGTAGAGATCCAGGGGAGGAGCAGTTCTTC CASSRDPGEEQFF
TRBJ1-3 14 TRBV6-5 . TRBD1 TGTGCCAGCAGAACCGGGACAGGGGGAAACACCATATATTTT CASRTGTGGNTIYF
TRBJ1-1 16 TRBV19 few TRBD1 TGTGCCAGTACAAGGACAGGGACAGGGGGATATGGTGAAGCTTTCTTT CASTRTGTGGYGEAFF
TRBJ1-6 14 TRBV2 few . TGTGCCAGCAGTGCATCGGGGAGGTATTCACCCCTCCACTTT CASSASGRYSPLHF
TRBJ2-7 14 TRBV30 few TRBD2 TGTGCCTGGAGTGTACTGGCGGGGGGGCTCGAGCAGTACTTC CAWSVLAGGLEQYF
TRBJ2-3 15 TRBV7-2 . TRBD2 TGTGCCAGCAGCCTCTTGACTAGCGGGGGAGATACGCAGTATTTT CASSLLTSGGDTQYF
TRBJ2-7 15 TRBV28 . . TGTGCCAGCAGCCAACGGACGGGGAGCTCCTACGAGCAGTACTTC CASSQRTGSSYEQYF
TRBJ1-2 13 TRBV7-3 medium-sized . TGTGCCAGCAGCCCCGGACAGACCTATGGCTACACCTTC CASSPGQTYGYTF
TRBJ1-1 11 TRBV7-9 . . TGTGCCAGCAGTCAGGGGACTGAAGCTTTCTTT CASSQGTEAFF
TRBJ2-7 16 TRBV11-2 . . TGTGCCAGCAGCTTAGGAGGGGGACCACAGGGATACGAGCAGTACTTC CASSLGGGPQGYEQYF
TRBJ2-7 14 TRBV5-1 . TRBD1 TGCGCCAGCAGCTTGGCCGACAGGGGTCACGAGCAGTACTTC CASSLADRGHEQYF
TRBJ2-7 13 TRBV12-3/TRBV12-4 . TRBD1 TGTGCCAGCACACGACAGGGTACTGGCGAGCAGTACTTC CASTRQGTGEQYF
TRBJ2-1 16 TRBV7-8 . TRBD2 TGTGCCAGCAGCTTACGGCGGGAGACATCCTACAATGAGCAGTTCTTC CASSLRRETSYNEQFF
TRBJ1-1 13 TRBV5-1 . . TGCGCCAGCAGCTTTCAAAATGGAGGGGAAGCTTTCTTT CASSFQNGGEAFF
TRBJ1-5 15 TRBV6-6 once TRBD1 TGTGCCAGCAGTTACTCAACAGGGGTGGGTCAGCCCCAGCATTTT CASSYSTGVGQPQHF
TRBJ2-4 14 TRBV19 . . TGTGCCAGTAGCGGACTGGGAAGCGGGAACATTCAGTACTTC CASSGLGSGNIQYF
TRBJ1-1 10 TRBV2 once . TGTGCCAGCATCGGGGCTGAAGCTTTCTTT CASIGAEAFF
TRBJ2-1 13 TRBV27 . TRBD1 TGTGCCAGCAGCCAACAGGGGGCATTTGAGCAGTTCTTC CASSQQGAFEQFF
TRBJ2-7 17 TRBV9 . TRBD2 TGTGCCAGCAGCGTAGACCGTACTAGCGGGAGAGGCCACGAGCAGTACTTC CASSVDRTSGRGHEQYF
TRBJ1-5 15 TRBV10-3 . . TGTGCCATCAGTCAGGACAGCAATAGCAATCAGCCCCAGCATTTT CAISQDSNSNQPQHF
TRBJ2-2 20 TRBV5-1 few TRBD2 TGCGCCAGCAGCTTGGCCGGGGGGACTAGCGGGGGCGCGAACACCGGGGAGCTGTTTTTT CASSLAGGTSGGANTGELFF
TRBJ2-2 14 TRBV19 once . TGTGCCAGTACCACCTCGCAGGGACACGGGGAGCTGTTTTTT CASTTSQGHGELFF
TRBJ2-1 15 TRBV24-1 . . TGTGCCACCAGTGACTCCCCGGGCTCCTACAATGAGCAGTTCTTC CATSDSPGSYNEQFF
TRBJ2-6 15 TRBV24-1 . . TGTGCCACCTCCTCTCTACTCTCTGGGGCCAACGTCCTGACTTTC CATSSLLSGANVLTF
TRBJ2-1 14 TRBV5-6 . TRBD1 TGTGCCAGCAGCTTGGAGGGGGCCGGCAATGAGCAGTTCTTC CASSLEGAGNEQFF
TRBJ2-2 14 TRBV11-2 few . TGTGCCAGCAGCTTTTCGGCGGGTGCCGGGGAGCTGTTTTTT CASSFSAGAGELFF
TRBJ1-1 13 TRBV12-5 . . TGTGCTAGTGCTTTCTCGGGAAGGACTGAAGCTTTCTTT CASAFSGRTEAFF
TRBJ1-2 16 TRBV6-6 . . TGTGCCAGCAATCAAGGAGGGGCGGAGGTACGCTATGGCTACACCTTC CASNQGGAEVRYGYTF
TRBJ1-5 14 TRBV10-3 . TRBD1 TGTGCCATCAGTGTAACAGGGGGCGATCAGCCCCAGCATTTT CAISVTGGDQPQHF
TRBJ2-4 14 TRBV19 . . TGTGCCAGTAGCCCCACAGGGCTGGGGAACATTCAGTACTTC CASSPTGLGNIQYF
TRBJ2-1 15 TRBV3-1/TRBV3-2 . TRBD2 TGTGCCAGCAGCCTAGGGACTAGCGGGGTAGGCGAGCAGTTCTTC CASSLGTSGVGEQFF
TRBJ2-1 15 TRBV7-3 . TRBD1 TGTGCCAGCAGCTTCGACAGGGGACTTTACAATGAGCAGTTCTTC CASSFDRGLYNEQFF
TRBJ2-3 13 TRBV18 once . TGTGCCAGCTCACCAGGCGGGACAGATACGCAGTATTTT CASSPGGTDTQYF
TRBJ1-2 15 TRBV6-6 . . TGTGCCAGCAGTTACTCACAGGGCGGCGGCTATGGCTACACCTTC CASSYSQGGGYGYTF
TRBJ1-4 15 TRBV7-2 few TRBD1 TGTGCCAGCAGCTTCCAGGGGGCGACAGGTGAAAAACTGTTTTTT CASSFQGATGEKLFF
TRBJ2-1 14 TRBV7-2 . . TGTGCCAGCAGCTCTAGCTACTCCTACAATGAGCAGTTCTTC CASSSSYSYNEQFF
TRBJ2-7 18 TRBV7-8 . . TGTGCCAGCAGCTTAGCGCAAGCAGGGGGACAACGGAGGGGCGAGCAGTACTTC CASSLAQAGGQRRGEQYF
TRBJ2-7 11 TRBV12-3/TRBV12-4 . . TGTGCCAGCAGCCGAAGAGGCGAGCAGTACTTC CASSRRGEQYF
TRBJ1-5 12 TRBV24-1 few . TGTGCCACCAGTGACCTAGGGGGGGAACAGCATTTT CATSDLGGEQHF
TRBJ2-6 15 TRBV4-3 . . TGCGCCAGCAGCCGGGGGACTCCTGGGGCCAACGTCCTGACTTTC CASSRGTPGANVLTF
TRBJ1-1 13 TRBV6-6 . . TGTGCCACGGAGGGGCAGGGATGGGCTGAAGCTTTCTTT CATEGQGWAEAFF
TRBJ1-2 15 TRBV3-1/TRBV3-2 . TRBD1 TGTGCCAGCAGCCTCGGACAGGGAATATCCTATGGCTACACCTTC CASSLGQGISYGYTF
TRBJ1-2 12 TRBV7-2 . . TGTGCCAGCAGCTTAGACCGCAGGGGCTACACCTTC CASSLDRRGYTF
TRBJ1-2 14 TRBV27 . . TGTGCCAGCAAAACCTCGTCCGGACAGCCGGGCTACACCTTC CASKTSSGQPGYTF
TRBJ1-1 14 TRBV7-2 . . TGTGCCAGCAGCTCCATTCGGGGTGACGGGCGTGCAGTCTTT CASSSIRGDGRAVF
TRBJ1-1 14 TRBV10-3 . TRBD1 TGTGCCATCAGGAACAGGGGAGGCGGCACTGAAGCTTTCTTT CAIRNRGGGTEAFF
TRBJ2-3 17 TRBV11-2 . TRBD2 TGTGCCAGCAGCCCCGGGACTAGCGGGGGGGGTGGAGATACGCAGTATTTT CASSPGTSGGGGDTQYF
TRBJ1-6 14 TRBV4-3 . . TGCGCCAGCAGCCAAAACAGGGTCAATTCACCCCTCCACTTT CASSQNRVNSPLHF
TRBJ2-3 14 TRBV7-9 . . TGTGCCAGCAGCTTTGGGCTACCGACAGATACGCAGTATTTT CASSFGLPTDTQYF
TRBJ1-6 15 TRBV7-2 . . TGTGCCAGCAGCTTAGTTAGCTCCTATAATTCACCCCTCCACTTT CASSLVSSYNSPLHF
TRBJ1-3 14 TRBV5-1 . . TGCGCCAGCAGCTTGGGAGGGCCCGGAAACACCATATATTTT CASSLGGPGNTIYF
TRBJ1-4 13 TRBV3-1/TRBV3-2 . . TGTGCCAGCAGCGTAGGGGGATCTGAAAAACTGTTTTTT CASSVGGSEKLFF
TRBJ1-5 12 TRBV7-8 . . TGTGCCAGCAGCTCAGAGGTTCAGCCCCAGCATTTT CASSSEVQPQHF
TRBJ2-3 12 TRBV12-3/TRBV12-4 . . TGTGCCAGCAGTCCCCCCGGGGATACGCAGTATTTT CASSPPGDTQYF
TRBJ2-2 14 TRBV19 . TRBD1 TGTGCCAGTAGGAGGGACAGGGACACCGGGGAGCTGTTTTTT CASRRDRDTGELFF
TRBJ1-4 17 TRBV28 . TRBD1 TGTGCCAGCAGCCTCTGGAGTCCGGGACAGGGAGGAGAAAAACTGTTTTTT CASSLWSPGQGGEKLFF
TRBJ1-3 14 TRBV11-1 . . TGTGCCAGCAGCTTATCGGCCGGGGGAGACACCATATATTTT CASSLSAGGDTIYF
TRBJ2-5 12 TRBV29-1 once . TGCAGCGTTGAAAACAGGGAAGAGACCCAGTACTTC CSVENREETQYF
TRBJ2-1 17 TRBV9 . . TGTGCCAGCAGCGTAAAGGGGCGGAGACTTTTAGGGGATGAGCAGTTCTTC CASSVKGRRLLGDEQFF